The clone carrying this TCR beta chain was counted a few times. The CDR3 loop spans 16 amino acids. From germline, CDR1 is SGHRS and CDR2 YFSETQ. The ends lost 3 bases at V and 1 base at J; junction bases unmatched: 5. These data belong to a study of cytomegalovirus exposure and HLA in healthy donors. Both 60 Vbeta primers and 13 Jbeta primers went into the PCR. TCRdb's copy holds only in-frame clones and misses some; the assay was immunoSEQ multiplex PCR. The repertoire consists of under 95,000 clones, with around four fifths occurring once and the leading ten covering over 2%. The sample consisted of PBMCs. The sequence derives from a boy between 10 and 17 years old in good health and CMV-seronegative. J is TRBJ1-5 and V is TRBV5-1; TRBD1 matches at 9 bases. CDR3 coding DNA: TGCGCCAGCAGCTCCGAGGACAGGGGCAGCAATCAGCCCCAGCATTTT. Translation: CASSSEDRGSNQPQHF.